Detailed here is one T cell receptor beta chain. Its binding antigen is unknown. No quality values exist for individual bases; no much larger clone is one base distant. The High Capacity cDNA Reverse Transcription Kit was used to reverse transcribe all of the isolated RNA, meaning that expressed TCRB transcripts were what got sequenced. Survey-depth immunoSEQ sequencing was performed on stem cell-like memory T cell samples, with an average of roughly 1 million total reads per sample. After sorted cells were lysed in RLT buffer, RNA was extracted with DNase-treated RNeasy Micro or Mini kits, with the choice depending on cell number. To prevent cross-contamination, each cell subset was processed individually, whereas patient and healthy donor samples were processed jointly. TCRB sequences were amplified from cDNA with the immunoSEQ multiplex PCR, producing 87-bp fragments spanning the CDR3 region. Sequencing of the amplicons was performed on the Illumina HiSeq platform. The published analysis was carried out like this. Synthetic template baselines were used to correct PCR bias computationally, reads within Hamming distance 2 were collapsed, and singletons that could not be merged were discarded. Reads were aligned against IMGT so that V, D and J genes, CDR3 length and insertions or deletions at six rearrangement sites could be assigned. Within each subset, clonotype counts were normalized to the number of sorted cells before true diversity and Gini coefficients were calculated with the tcR R package. The overlap coefficient, calculated on TCRB nucleotide sequences, was used to quantify repertoire sharing. TCRdb mirrors the immuneACCESS table, restricted to in-frame sequences. Some clones are absent from its copies; in checked studies, under half trace to an unresolved V gene, and the reason for the others is unknown. D and trimming come from the DNA, and the V and J calls and clone size come from that table. Counted in this sample were about 110,000 clones; 30% to 50% of them appeared once. The top ten clonotypes cover about 0.07% of the sample.

These data are taken from a study of beta chain features in type 1 diabetes (dated by TCRdb to 2016 to 2018). The study in broad terms: Mean age, gender distribution, total cell number and subset yield were not different between patients and healthy donors. A total of 100 million to 140 million sorted cells were examined across all samples, and the number of cells per subset was strongly correlated with RNA yield. The study compared the TCRB repertoires of sorted circulating CD4+ T cell subsets in recently diagnosed type 1 diabetes patients with those in matched healthy donors. Naive and central memory subsets were obtained from all 28 donors, but regulatory and stem cell-like memory subsets were isolated from only 8 patients and roughly 8 healthy donors. General findings and caveats noted by the study authors: Because cDNA rather than genomic DNA was sequenced, highly expressing activated cells could have been over-represented, although no difference in activation and CD3 levels was found between groups. Naive, central memory and regulatory TCRB repertoires appeared to be more alike among patients than among healthy donors. PCR may preferentially amplify shorter templates, but because patient and control samples were amplified and corrected together, any resulting skew would affect both groups equally. Because the HLA sub-analyses included only small numbers of individuals, any influence of HLA type on TCRB rearrangement was left unresolved. In all four CD4+ subsets, TCRB CDR3 length was moderately but significantly shorter in type 1 diabetes patients. At VDJ recombination sites, type 1 diabetes patients had fewer insertions and more deleted nucleotides, which implies abnormalities in thymic rearrangement.

V loses 6 bases, J loses 0 bases, and the germline ends lie 12 bases apart. The germline V gene encodes CDR1 MDHEN and CDR2 SYDVKM. From its cysteine to its phenylalanine, the CDR3 spans 15 amino acids. Only the CDR3 DNA is retained, 45 bases long and in frame from the first base. From each donor, a single peripheral blood sample of about 120 mL on average was drawn into heparinised tubes. Naive, central memory, regulatory and stem cell-like memory CD4+ T cells were sorted on a BD FACSAria II using a panel including CD45RO, CCR7, CD25, CD127, CD95 and CD27. Every sorted population had a purity above 95%. PBMCs were isolated right away by Lymphoprep density gradient centrifugation and were stained directly, without culture. So that batch effects would be minimized, each experiment stained and sorted samples in pairs, pairing one healthy donor with one patient.

The sequence was obtained from a woman between 18 and 30 years old in good health. The receptor chain draws on TRBV28 and TRBJ1-3; the D gene cannot be named for sure. The sequencing sample was made of stem cell memory CD4+ T cells from blood. The cell subset or site label on this specimen signifies: stem cell-like memory CD4+ T cells. The sequenced DNA: TGTGCCAGCAGCTTCGCAGGTATCTCTGGAAACACCATATATTTT. It translates as CASSFAGISGNTIYF.